These 5 T cell receptor beta chains were all obtained from the same sample, sequenced in a study of T cells in localized non-small cell lung cancer. Method: immunoSEQ multiplex PCR; TCRdb's copy keeps in-frame clones and lacks some. The repertoire includes 50,000 to 55,000 clones, 80% to 85% of them detected once, and about 18% sits in the top ten. The sample here was peripheral blood mononuclear cells, taken before any cancer treatment. These receptors were obtained from a man between 35 and 75 years old with stage III lung adenocarcinoma.

The genes are TRBV4-2 and TRBJ2-5, with 11 positions matching TRBD2. Trimming cost V 3 bases and J 2 bases; bases outside gene matches: 8. Germline V gene lookup returns CDR1 LGHNA and CDR2 YNFKEQ. The CDR3 contains 17 residues. The CDR3 region is CASSQKGVAGGQETQYF. CDR3 DNA: TGTGCCAGCAGCCAGAAAGGGGTAGCGGGGGGGCAAGAGACCCAGTACTTC.

The J gene is TRBJ1-1, the V gene TRBV6-5; a weak D match, TRBD1 (5 bases). Germline V gives CDR1 MNHEY, CDR2 SVGAGI. The V end was cut by 4 bases, the J end by 0 bases, with 9 bases between. The CDR3 contains 14 residues. DNA for the CDR3: TGTGCCAGCAGTTCCGGGGCTTTGAACACTGAAGCTTTCTTT. Protein product: CASSSGALNTEAFF.

This chain uses TRBV19 with TRBJ1-3; D gene ambiguous. The CDR3 is made up of 15 amino acids. Germline V lookup: CDR1 LNHDA, CDR2 SQIVND (reference sequence). With 8 bases removed from V and 2 bases from J, the gap between germline ends came to 16 bases. The CDR3 nucleotides are TGTGCCAGTGCGGCCCCGGGTATAGCTGGAAACACCATATATTTT. It encodes CASAAPGIAGNTIYF.

In nucleotides, the CDR3 is TGTGCCAGCAGCTTGGCCAGGGGGAAACTGTTTTTT. Its protein is CASSLARGKLFF. This chain connects TRBV5-8 to TRBJ1-4; TRBD1 matches 7 bases. The CDR3 length is 12 residues. Germline CDR1 and CDR2: SGHTS and YDEGEE. The J segment lost 11 bases and the V segment lost 0 bases, leaving 1 base of the junction unmatched.

This chain connects TRBV7-2 to TRBJ1-4; 8 bases agree with TRBD1. Germline V lookup: CDR1 SGHTA, CDR2 FQGNSA. Losses at the gene ends were 2 bases for V and 4 bases for J; bases not matched to a gene: 3. The length of the CDR3 is 15 residues. The CDR3 loop is CASSLRGQVNEKLFF. CDR3 DNA sequence: TGTGCCAGCAGCTTAAGGGGACAGGTTAATGAAAAACTGTTTTTT.